The 32 T cell receptor beta chains presented below share a single source sample, sequenced in a study of radiotherapy plus CTLA-4 blockade in lung cancer. TCRdb keeps only in-frame clones here, not all; method: immunoSEQ multiplex PCR. The sample has around 40,000 clones, about 70% seen once; the top ten hold 9.5% to 10%. The sample here was peripheral blood, taken from a patient treated with radiotherapy plus ipilimumab. Receptor source: a human donor with non-small cell lung cancer who had stable disease on radiotherapy plus ipilimumab.

This clone was observed once. The gene calls are TRBV11-2 and TRBJ1-6; D gene ambiguous. The CDR3 totals 13 residues. Trimming shortened V by 0 bases and J by 8 bases, and 5 bases separated the two germline ends. Germline V gives CDR1 SGHAT, CDR2 FQNNGV. The DNA of the CDR3 is TGTGCCAGCAGCTTAGATCGGTATTCACCCCTCCACTTT. This gives the protein CASSLDRYSPLHF.

This clone was counted between two and nine times. The V gene is TRBV25-1, the J gene TRBJ2-7; 7 positions agree with TRBD1. Trimming cost V 7 bases and J 4 bases; bases outside gene matches: 13. Germline CDR1 and CDR2: MGHDK and SYGVNS. There are 15 residues in the CDR3. The DNA for the CDR3 is TGTGCCAGCATGGGGTACAGGGGATTTTGGTACGAGCAGTACTTC. Amino acid sequence: CASMGYRGFWYEQYF.

The V gene is TRBV2, the J gene TRBJ2-5; D is unresolved. Germline CDR1 reads SNHLY; CDR2 reads FYNNEI. This CDR3 region has 12 residues. V dropped 4 bases and J dropped 3 bases, with 6 bases sitting between them. The CDR3 here is CASSVQKETQYF. CDR3 sequence (DNA): TGTGCCAGCAGTGTGCAGAAAGAGACCCAGTACTTC.

This chain uses TRBV18 with TRBJ2-2; TRBD1 agrees at 7 bases. CDR3 length: 19 amino acids. Losses at the gene ends were 3 bases for V and 0 bases for J; bases not matched to a gene: 13. Germline CDR1 KGHSH, CDR2 LQKENI. CDR3 residues: CASSPRILQGNSNTGELFF. CDR3 bases: TGTGCCAGCTCACCCAGGATATTACAGGGGAATTCGAACACCGGGGAGCTGTTTTTT.

The rearrangement links TRBV5-4 to TRBJ2-3, with TRBD2 as a possible D gene (6 bases). Between the trimmed V and J ends, which lost 5 bases and 2 bases, there was a span of 18 bases. Germline assignment: CDR1 SGHNT and CDR2 YYREEE (reference sequence). The CDR3 has 16 amino acids. The CDR3 reads CASSSMAGSLTDTQYF. Here the CDR3 DNA reads TGTGCCAGCAGTAGTATGGCGGGGAGTCTCACAGATACGCAGTATTTT.

In this sample, this clone turned up a few times. V usage is TRBV7-2 and J usage is TRBJ1-5; no firm D call. The germline V and J ends were trimmed by 0 bases and 3 bases, with 6 bases remaining between them. The CDR3 is 14 amino acids. Germline values: CDR1 SGHTA, CDR2 FQGNSA. DNA of the CDR3: TGTGCCAGCAGCTTAGCCCACTCCAATCAGCCCCAGCATTTT. Translation: CASSLAHSNQPQHF.

The chain has TRBV6-6 and TRBJ1-5; 7 nucleotides match TRBD1. The trim removed 0 bases at V and 3 bases at J, leaving 2 bases unmatched. The CDR3 consists of 15 residues. Looked up from germline, CDR1 is MNHNY and CDR2 is SVGAGI (reference sequence). This chain's CDR3 is CASSYSGTVNQPQHF. The DNA of the CDR3 is TGTGCCAGCAGTTACTCCGGGACAGTCAATCAGCCCCAGCATTTT.

The rearrangement uses TRBV5-4 and TRBJ2-3; the match to TRBD1 covers 7 bases. The ends lost 4 bases at V and 5 bases at J; junction bases unmatched: 7. Per germline, CDR1 SGHNT and CDR2 YYREEE (reference sequence). CDR3 length: 14 amino acids. CDR3 loop: CASSPGQSIDTQYF. In nucleotides, the CDR3 is TGTGCCAGCAGCCCGGGACAGAGTATAGATACGCAGTATTTT.

V and J are TRBV19 and TRBJ1-6; D gene uncertain. The CDR3 runs 13 residues. Germline values: CDR1 LNHDA, CDR2 SQIVND (reference sequence). V gave up 5 bases and J gave up 4 bases, with 6 bases separating them. CDR3 sequence reads: CASSASYNSPLHF. CDR3 DNA: TGTGCCAGTAGTGCGAGTTATAATTCACCCCTCCACTTT.

This clone appeared a single time. This chain uses TRBV5-1 with TRBJ2-3, with TRBD2 identical over 11 bases. Germline V lookup: CDR1 SGHRS, CDR2 YFSETQ. The CDR3 length is 16 residues. V lost 4 bases to trimming and J lost 2 bases; unmatched junction nucleotides: 6. In DNA, the CDR3 is TGCGCCAGCAGCCCACTAGCGGGGGCGAACACAGATACGCAGTATTTT. Protein sequence: CASSPLAGANTDTQYF.

The genes are TRBV4-1 and TRBJ1-6, with D possibly TRBD1 on 5 matching bases. The length of the CDR3 is 13 residues. V dropped 5 bases and J dropped 8 bases, with 10 bases sitting between them. Germline assignment: CDR1 MGHRA and CDR2 YSYEKL. The DNA for the CDR3 is TGCGCCAGCAGCAGGGGTCCCGATTCACCCCTCCACTTT. Its protein is CASSRGPDSPLHF.

The chain is built from TRBV10-3 and TRBJ1-2; possibly TRBD1 for D (6 bases). The CDR3 totals 16 residues. CDR1 and CDR2 from the germline V gene are ENHRY and SYGVKD. V gave up 3 bases and J gave up 0 bases, with 14 bases separating them. The CDR3 spells CAISDGGDSPNYGYTF. CDR3 nucleotide sequence: TGTGCCATCAGTGATGGGGGCGACAGCCCTAACTATGGCTACACCTTC.

Details on this clone: Mismatch with germline at one junction end may stem from a read error. V is TRBV7-3 and J is TRBJ2-7; 7 bases are shared with TRBD1. Germline loops: CDR1 SGHTA, CDR2 FQGTGA. The CDR3 loop spans 13 amino acids. The CDR3 DNA follows: TGTGCCAGCAGTTTAAGACAGGGCCTCGAGCAGTACTTC. This gives the protein CASSLRQGLEQYF.

This chain uses TRBV20-1 with TRBJ2-1; 11 nucleotides line up with TRBD2. Germline CDR1 and CDR2: DFQATT and SNEGSKA (reference sequence). V was pared by 4 bases and J by 14 bases, with 4 bases of the junction left unmatched. CDR3 length: 11 residues. CDR3: CSATSGGMEFF. The CDR3 coding sequence is TGCAGTGCTACTAGCGGGGGGATGGAGTTCTTC.

This clone occurred a few times. The chain joins TRBV19 to TRBJ1-3; D not certain. V lost 3 bases to trimming and J lost 4 bases, with 10 bases between them. The germline V gene has CDR1 LNHDA and CDR2 SQIVND (reference sequence). This CDR3 comprises 14 residues. In DNA, the CDR3 is TGTGCCAGTAGTATGGGAGGGCCCGGAAACACCATATATTTT. Protein: CASSMGGPGNTIYF.

This clone occurred a few times. The chain employs TRBV18 and TRBJ2-3; TRBD2 matches at 13 bases. The V segment lost 3 bases and the J segment 1 base; nucleotides outside the gene matches: 4. Germline CDR1 is KGHSH and CDR2 is LQKENI. The CDR3 has 17 amino acids. CDR3 sequence (DNA): TGTGCCAGCTCACCCTACGGACTAGCGGGGGGCACAGATACGCAGTATTTT. Residues: CASSPYGLAGGTDTQYF.

This clone showed up just a few times. Sequence at one end of the junction differs from germline and may be a read error. The CDR3 here is CAWSVQGTSIDTQYF. The CDR3 region has the DNA TGTGCCTGGAGTGTACAGGGGACTAGCATAGATACGCAGTATTTT. The chain is built from TRBV30 and TRBJ2-3, with 9 bases matching TRBD2. The CDR3 loop spans 15 amino acids. Germline V CDR1 and CDR2: GTSNPN, SVGIG (reference sequence).

The chain has TRBV15 and TRBJ2-7; 8 bases fit TRBD2. In germline, CDR1 is LNHNV, CDR2 YYDKDF (reference sequence). This CDR3 has 12 residues. J lost 10 bases, V lost 0 bases, and 2 bases had no gene match. CDR3 in DNA: TGTGCCACCAGCAGAGATCGGGGGGGCCAGTACTTC. Protein: CATSRDRGGQYF.

CDR3 sequence (DNA): TGTGCCAGCAGTGAAGCGCTACAGCTCCGTAGCAATCAGCCCCAGCATTTT. Its protein is CASSEALQLRSNQPQHF. The V gene is TRBV6-1, the J gene TRBJ1-5; no clear D. From germline, CDR1 is MNHNS and CDR2 SASEGT. This CDR3 has 17 amino acids. V lost 0 bases, J lost 0 bases, and 12 bases lay in between.

The chain couples TRBV10-1 to TRBJ2-7, with D possibly being TRBD1 (5 bases). Germline CDR1 is WNHNN and CDR2 is SYGVQD (reference sequence). The CDR3 spans 16 residues. The V gene lost 2 bases and the J gene lost 4 bases, with 18 bases spanning the gap. The CDR3 DNA is TGCGCCAGCAGTGAGGGTTATAAGGCATCAGGGTACGAGCAGTACTTC. Translated, it gives CASSEGYKASGYEQYF.

The chain combines TRBV29-1 with TRBJ2-7; 9 nucleotides match TRBD1. Trimming cost V 4 bases and J 3 bases; bases outside gene matches: 4. The CDR3 runs to 13 residues. Per germline, CDR1 SQVTM and CDR2 ANQGSEA. For the CDR3, the DNA is TGCAGCGTTGTGTGGACAGGGGTCTACGAGCAGTACTTC. This sequence encodes CSVVWTGVYEQYF.

The CDR3 here is CASSRGKTGLNGELFF. The CDR3 DNA is TGCGCCAGCAGCCGTGGCAAGACAGGGTTGAACGGGGAGCTGTTTTTT. V and J are TRBV5-1 and TRBJ2-2; TRBD1 aligns across 7 bases. The ends lost 4 bases at V and 7 bases at J; junction bases unmatched: 13. CDR1 is SGHRS, CDR2 YFSETQ, per germline. CDR3 size: 16 residues.

V gene TRBV29-1 combines with J gene TRBJ2-7; TRBD1 agrees at 7 bases. Unmatched junction bases numbered 9, after V lost 6 bases and J lost 1 base. Germline CDR1 reads SQVTM; CDR2 reads ANQGSEA. This CDR3 contains 14 residues. The CDR3 DNA sequence: TGCAGCGTAGCAACAACGGGACAGTCCTACGAGCAGTACTTC. Translation gives CSVATTGQSYEQYF.

The chain uses TRBV7-2 and TRBJ2-3; 8 bases fit TRBD1. CDR3 length equals 15 residues. Germline lookup yields CDR1 SGHTA and CDR2 FQGNSA. V lost 5 bases, J lost 1 base, and 5 bases stayed unmatched. The CDR3 region has the DNA TGTGCCAGCAGCGCCGGGACAGGACGCACAGATACGCAGTATTTT. As protein: CASSAGTGRTDTQYF.

This chain connects TRBV29-1 to TRBJ1-1; the D gene is possibly TRBD1 (6 bases). Germline V gene data show CDR1 as SQVTM and CDR2 as ANQGSEA. V lost 4 bases, J lost 1 base, and 10 bases lay in between. The CDR3 consists of 13 residues. The CDR3 DNA reads TGCAGCGTTGTAGGGGGATGGAACACTGAAGCTTTCTTT. Its translation is CSVVGGWNTEAFF.

The chain links TRBV2 to TRBJ1-4; D remains unclear. Trimming took off 8 bases at V and 1 base at J, with 20 bases between the two ends. Germline V lookup: CDR1 SNHLY, CDR2 FYNNEI. The CDR3 length is 17 residues. CDR3 sequence reads: CASAVRGVGQTNEKLFF. DNA for the CDR3: TGTGCCAGCGCCGTACGCGGGGTTGGTCAAACTAATGAAAAACTGTTTTTT.

The chain is built from TRBV7-9 and TRBJ2-5; the match to TRBD1 covers 7 bases. The CDR3 spans 14 residues. CDR1 is SEHNR and CDR2 is FQNEAQ in the germline V gene (reference sequence). V trimming: 5 bases; J trimming: 4 bases; junction bases outside the gene matches: 7. The CDR3 sequence is CASSPQTGLETQYF. The CDR3 DNA reads TGTGCCAGCAGCCCTCAGACAGGGCTAGAGACCCAGTACTTC. The variable domain in full, completed from reference TRBV7-9 and TRBJ2-5, reads DTGVSQNPRHKITKRGQNVTFRCDPISEHNRLYWYRQTLGQGPEFLTYFQNEAQLEKSRLLSDRFSAERPKGSFSTLEIQRTEQGDSAMYLCASSPQTGLETQYFGPGTRLLVL.

The chain joins TRBV5-4 to TRBJ2-4; D possibly corresponds to TRBD1 (6 bases). Per the germline V gene, CDR1 is SGHNT and CDR2 is YYREEE (reference sequence). The CDR3 runs to 17 residues. The V end lost 2 bases, the J end lost 2 bases, and 17 bases lay between the germline ends. DNA of the CDR3: TGTGCCAGCAGCTTCCCTCTCCCAGGGGAGACCAAAAACATTCAGTACTTC. Encoded protein: CASSFPLPGETKNIQYF.

The chain combines TRBV5-1 with TRBJ1-2; 7 nucleotides align to TRBD1. The CDR3 consists of 15 residues. Per germline, CDR1 SGHRS and CDR2 YFSETQ. V lost 0 bases and J lost 3; bases outside the gene matches: 5. In DNA, the CDR3 is TGCGCCAGCAGCTTGGATGGGGACAGTCACTATGGCTACACCTTC. Its translation: CASSLDGDSHYGYTF.

The chain is built from TRBV9 and TRBJ2-5; 7 positions agree with TRBD2. V lost 3 bases to trimming and J lost 1 base; unmatched junction nucleotides: 6. CDR1 is SGDLS, CDR2 YYNGEE, per germline. The CDR3 contains 15 residues. CDR3 amino acids: CASSGSGRLQETQYF. Written as DNA, the CDR3 is TGTGCCAGCAGCGGTTCCGGGAGGCTCCAAGAGACCCAGTACTTC. Together with reference TRBV9 and TRBJ2-5, the CDR3 gives the full variable domain: DSGVTQTPKHLITATGQRVTLRCSPRSGDLSVYWYQQSLDQGLQFLIQYYNGEERAKGNILERFSAQQFPDLHSELNLSSLELGDSALYFCASSGSGRLQETQYFGPGTRLLVL.

This rearrangement joins TRBV29-1 to TRBJ1-2; D call uncertain. The V and J ends lost 6 bases and 0 bases respectively, with 11 bases between them. This CDR3 contains 13 residues. Germline CDR1 is SQVTM and CDR2 is ANQGSEA. The CDR3 is CSVRRGANYGYTF. CDR3 DNA: TGCAGCGTGCGGCGGGGAGCTAACTATGGCTACACCTTC.

The chain joins TRBV5-1 to TRBJ2-3; D unresolved. CDR1 is SGHRS, CDR2 YFSETQ, per germline. The CDR3 is 13 amino acids. The ends were cut back, 7 bases at V and 4 bases at J, with 13 bases in the middle. CDR3 region: CASGAGSADTQYF. The DNA for the CDR3 is TGCGCCAGCGGTGCAGGCTCCGCAGATACGCAGTATTTT.